The 24 T cell receptor beta chains below come from one sample, sequenced in a study of molecular identifiers for immune sequencing clone quantification (dated by TCRdb to 2017 to 2018). Receptor amplification or capture employed PCR. These reads were obtained on a NextSeq 500. TCRdb cleaned the public reads at Q25 with fastp, built clones with MiXCR and kept in-frame beta chains. Identical CDR3 protein sequences are pooled into one entry, listed with their most common genes and DNA. The sample includes about 10,000 distinct CDR3 sequences, with 20% to 25% observed a single time. Together, the top ten hold about 1.5% of the sample. The specimen sequenced was naive CD8+ T cells from blood, with Jurkat cell RNA spiked in. The cell subset or site label, as the study defines it: FACS-sorted CD8+CD4-CCR7+CD45RA+ naive T cells. These receptors all stem from a human donor in good health. Some libraries in this study had Jurkat cell RNA spiked in.

By its share, this clonotype is medium-sized. CDR3: CSAELAGPTYEQYF. CDR3 coding DNA: TGCAGCGCAGAACTAGCGGGACCCACCTACGAGCAGTACTTC. The rearrangement joins TRBV29-1 to TRBJ2-7; TRBD2 matches 10 bases. The CDR3 is 14 amino acids. Germline V gene sequence: CDR1 SQVTM, CDR2 ANQGSEA. V lost 7 bases, J lost 2 bases, and 8 bases stayed unmatched.

This clonotype is classed as medium-sized. This chain links TRBV19 with TRBJ1-6; weak D call: TRBD1 (6 bases). The germline V gene encodes CDR1 LNHDA and CDR2 SQIVND (reference sequence). There are 12 residues in the CDR3. The V and J ends lost 6 bases and 8 bases respectively, with 8 bases between them. The CDR3 DNA reads TGTGCCAGTAGGGCAGGGGATTCACCCCTCCACTTT. This codes for CASRAGDSPLHF.

This clonotype qualifies as medium-sized. This chain joins TRBV7-9 and TRBJ1-1, with 9 bases fitting TRBD1. The trim removed 1 base at V and 1 base at J, leaving 4 bases unmatched. The CDR3 contains 16 residues. CDR1 and CDR2 from the germline V gene are SEHNR and FQNEAQ (reference sequence). The CDR3 region has the DNA TGTGCCAGCAGCTTAGTCGGGACAGGGAAGAACACTGAAGCTTTCTTT. Translating it yields CASSLVGTGKNTEAFF.

V gene TRBV27 combines with J gene TRBJ1-6; 7 bases fit TRBD1. The CDR3 has 16 amino acids. V lost 6 bases, J lost 4 bases, and 9 bases stayed unmatched. The germline CDR1 and CDR2 sequences are MNHEY and SMNVEV (reference sequence). The CDR3: CASRTGTVGYNSPLHF. CDR3 sequence (DNA): TGTGCCAGCAGAACCGGGACAGTTGGTTATAATTCACCCCTCCACTTT.

About this clonotype itself: With a much larger clone just one base away, this may be a read error. V is TRBV9 and J is TRBJ2-3, with D perhaps matching TRBD2 (7 bases). Germline CDR1 SGDLS, CDR2 YYNGEE. V lost 5 bases and J 6 bases, leaving 13 bases between the germline ends. This CDR3 is built from 13 residues. In nucleotides, the CDR3 is TGTGCCAGCAGGTCCCGGGGGGCGGATACGCAGTATTTT. It is translated as CASRSRGADTQYF.

By proportion, this clonotype is medium-sized. CDR3 amino acids: CASSPILVAGTGELFF. CDR3 coding DNA: TGTGCCAGCAGTCCAATCCTGGTAGCGGGGACCGGGGAGCTGTTTTTT. The chain is built from TRBV27 and TRBJ2-2, with 8 bases fitting TRBD2. Germline lookup yields CDR1 MNHEY and CDR2 SMNVEV (reference sequence). This CDR3 contains 16 residues. J gave up 5 bases and V 5 bases, and 10 bases lay outside the gene matches.

The chain employs TRBV12-3 or TRBV12-4 and TRBJ1-1; D unresolved. V lost 4 bases and J 0 bases, leaving 6 bases between the germline ends. The CDR3 has 13 amino acids. CDR3 DNA: TGTGCCAGCAGTTGGCAGATGAACACTGAAGCTTTCTTT. This encodes CASSWQMNTEAFF.

This clonotype appeared many times. The V call is TRBV27, the J call TRBJ2-7, with 7 bases aligning to TRBD2. Germline CDR1 MNHEY, CDR2 SMNVEV (reference sequence). The CDR3 is 16 amino acids. V lost 3 bases, J lost 2 bases, and 10 bases stayed unmatched. CDR3 residues: CASSLAGTGRAYEQYF. The CDR3 DNA sequence: TGTGCCAGCAGTTTGGCCGGGACGGGGAGGGCCTACGAGCAGTACTTC.

Details on this clonotype: With a much larger clone just one base away, this may be a read error. This chain uses TRBV29-1 with TRBJ1-4; TRBD1 aligns across 9 bases. Germline V gives CDR1 SQVTM, CDR2 ANQGSEA. V was pared by 4 bases and J by 15 bases, with 9 bases of the junction left unmatched. There are 12 residues in the CDR3. The CDR3 sequence is CSVGGPRDRVFF. DNA of the CDR3: TGCAGCGTTGGAGGTCCCCGGGACAGGGTGTTTTTT.

This clonotype is classed as medium-sized. The chain's CDR3 is CASSPGAAVQETQYF. CDR3 DNA: TGTGCCAGCAGCCCCGGGGCGGCGGTCCAAGAGACCCAGTACTTC. The gene calls are TRBV7-6 and TRBJ2-5; tentatively, D is TRBD1 or TRBD2 (5 bases each). CDR1 SGHVS and CDR2 FNYEAQ come from the germline V gene. The CDR3 totals 15 residues. V shed 5 bases and J shed 1 base, with 14 bases lying between them.

Relative to its sample, this clonotype is medium-sized (0.01 to 0.1%). The chain couples TRBV19 to TRBJ2-3; the match to TRBD1 covers 10 bases. Trimming removed 5 bases from V and 4 bases from J; junction bases left unmatched: 6. The V gene's germline CDR1 is LNHDA and CDR2 SQIVND (reference sequence). The CDR3 has 15 residues. Here the CDR3 DNA reads TGTGCCAGTAGTTCAGGGGACAGGGGAGCAGATACGCAGTATTTT. Protein product: CASSSGDRGADTQYF.

This clonotype occurred a few times. V gene TRBV19 combines with J gene TRBJ2-7, with D possibly matching TRBD2 (6 bases). V was shortened by 5 bases and J by 3 bases, with 14 bases between the two germline ends. This CDR3 spans 14 amino acids. Germline V gene lookup returns CDR1 LNHDA and CDR2 SQIVND (reference sequence). The CDR3 loop reads CASSFGGMFYEQYF. As DNA, the CDR3 is TGTGCCAGTAGTTTCGGCGGGATGTTCTACGAGCAGTACTTC.

Comments on this clonotype: This could be a read error, since a much larger clone is one nucleotide away. The chain has TRBV5-1 and TRBJ2-7; D unresolved. The CDR3 runs to 14 residues. CDR1 and CDR2 (germline): SGHRS, YFSETQ. The ends were cut back, 0 bases at V and 4 bases at J, with 11 bases in the middle. The CDR3 nucleotides are TGCGCCAGCAGCTTGGCCGTAGGACCATACGAGCAGTACTTC. This encodes CASSLAVGPYEQYF.

There are a few counts of this clonotype. A single base separates this from a much larger clone, so it may be a read error. The chain combines TRBV7-8 with TRBJ2-7, with TRBD1 identical over 7 bases. CDR1 is SGHVS and CDR2 is FQNEAQ in the germline V gene. The CDR3 runs 13 residues. The CDR3 loop is CASSLDRSYGQYF. The CDR3 region has the DNA TGTGCCAGCAGCTTGGACAGGTCCTACGGGCAGTACTTC.

This clonotype was counted ten times or more. The chain combines TRBV29-1 with TRBJ2-3; tentatively, D is TRBD2 (6 bases). V dropped 2 bases and J dropped 4 bases, with 25 bases sitting between them. Germline CDR1 reads SQVTM; CDR2 reads ANQGSEA. CDR3 length: 18 amino acids. This CDR3 reads CSVELEDHRERLADTQYF. In DNA, the CDR3 is TGCAGCGTTGAATTAGAGGACCATCGGGAGAGGCTTGCAGATACGCAGTATTTT.

This clonotype was seen repeatedly, ten times or more. This chain links TRBV6-5 with TRBJ1-4; D perhaps matches TRBD1 (5 bases). The germline V gene has CDR1 MNHEY and CDR2 SVGAGI. Trimming pared 6 bases from V and 0 bases from J, leaving 8 bases between. The CDR3 covers 14 residues. The CDR3 coding sequence is TGTGCCAGCAGGGTGACAGCAACTAATGAAAAACTGTTTTTT. Translated, it gives CASRVTATNEKLFF.

The chain combines TRBV28 with TRBJ2-3; 7 bases are a match to TRBD2. The CDR3 is 18 residues long. CDR1 is MDHEN and CDR2 is SYDVKM in the germline V gene. V lost 3 bases to trimming and J lost 4 bases; unmatched junction nucleotides: 16. The CDR3 loop reads CASSLSLAVPSEADTQYF. The CDR3 bases are TGTGCCAGCAGTTTGAGCCTAGCGGTCCCCTCAGAGGCAGATACGCAGTATTTT.

This clonotype was seen a handful of times. V usage is TRBV20-1 and J usage is TRBJ2-5; a weak D match, TRBD1 (5 bases). The CDR3 loop spans 14 amino acids. Germline CDR1 is DFQATT and CDR2 is SNEGSKA (reference sequence). V was shortened by 4 bases and J by 3 bases, with 15 bases between the two germline ends. The CDR3 spells CSATSVGREETQYF. CDR3 nucleotides: TGCAGTGCTACCTCCGTAGGCAGGGAAGAGACCCAGTACTTC.

Regarding this clonotype: This may be a read error, as it is one base from a much larger clone. The chain recombines TRBV4-3 with TRBJ1-5; D uncertain. Germline values: CDR1 LGHNA, CDR2 YSLEER. The germline V and J ends were trimmed by 4 bases and 7 bases, with 14 bases remaining between them. This CDR3 is built from 14 residues. The CDR3 region is CASSLSPGQQPQHF. The CDR3, as DNA: TGCGCCAGCAGCCTTTCTCCGGGCCAGCAGCCCCAGCATTTT.

This clonotype showed up just a few times. The chain has TRBV7-6 and TRBJ2-2; 11 nucleotides agree with TRBD2. Germline V CDR1 and CDR2: SGHVS, FNYEAQ. The V and J ends lost 2 bases and 4 bases, in that order; junction bases with no gene match: 9. This CDR3 comprises 18 residues. CDR3 bases: TGTGCCAGCAGCTTAATACCACTAGCGGGGGACACCACCGGGGAGCTGTTTTTT. Its protein product is CASSLIPLAGDTTGELFF. Supplemented by reference TRBV7-6 and TRBJ2-2, the full variable domain reads GAGVSQSPRYKVTKRGQDVALRCDPISGHVSLYWYRQALGQGPEFLTYFNYEAQQDKSGLPNDRFSAERPEGSISTLTIQRTEQRDSAMYRCASSLIPLAGDTTGELFFGEGSRLTVL.

By sample fraction, this clonotype is medium-sized (0.01 to 0.1%). The V and J genes are TRBV30 and TRBJ2-1, with D uncertain. Germline loops: CDR1 GTSNPN, CDR2 SVGIG (reference sequence). The CDR3 sequence is 13 residues long. V lost 2 bases to trimming and J lost 5 bases, with 10 bases between them. The CDR3, as DNA: TGTGCCTGGAGTCTCGGCGGAAACAATGAGCAGTTCTTC. Residues: CAWSLGGNNEQFF.

The table lists this clonotype with a few counts. The chain carries TRBV10-2 and TRBJ1-2, with unresolved D. Germline V gives CDR1 WSHSY, CDR2 SAAADI. V shed 0 bases and J shed 4 bases, with 12 bases lying between them. The CDR3 contains 15 residues. In nucleotides, the CDR3 is TGCGCCAGCAGTGAGTCTCCCCGCGGAACCTATGGCTACACCTTC. Translating gives CASSESPRGTYGYTF.

With regard to this clonotype: One end of the junction is discordant with germline, which a read error may explain. The chain couples TRBV24-1 to TRBJ2-3; D remains unclear. The CDR3 spans 13 residues. Germline V gene lookup returns CDR1 KGHDR and CDR2 SFDVKD. The CDR3 sequence is CATSDPQADTQWF. CDR3 DNA: TGTGCCACCAGTGACCCGCAGGCCGATACGCAGTGGTTT.

The CDR3 reads CASSLKGVSPLHF. The CDR3 DNA follows: TGTGCCAGCAGTTTAAAGGGGGTTTCACCCCTCCACTTT. V is TRBV28 and J is TRBJ1-6; D might be TRBD1 (6 bases). The ends were cut back, 2 bases at V and 9 bases at J, with 8 bases in the middle. From germline, CDR1 is MDHEN and CDR2 SYDVKM. The CDR3 spans 13 residues.